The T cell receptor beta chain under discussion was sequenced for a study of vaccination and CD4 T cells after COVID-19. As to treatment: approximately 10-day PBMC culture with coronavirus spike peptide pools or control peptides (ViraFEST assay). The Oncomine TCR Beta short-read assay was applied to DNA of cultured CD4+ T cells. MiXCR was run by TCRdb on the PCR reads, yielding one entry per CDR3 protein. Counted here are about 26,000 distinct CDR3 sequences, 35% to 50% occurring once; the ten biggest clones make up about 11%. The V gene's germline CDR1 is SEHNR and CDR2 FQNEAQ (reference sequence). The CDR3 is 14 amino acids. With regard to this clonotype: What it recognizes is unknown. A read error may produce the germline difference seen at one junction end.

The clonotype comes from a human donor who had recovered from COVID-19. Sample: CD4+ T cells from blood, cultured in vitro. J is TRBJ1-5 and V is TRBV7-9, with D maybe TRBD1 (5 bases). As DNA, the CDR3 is TGTGCCAGCAGCCCCCCAGGTTGGGCAGGGCACCCCTATTTT. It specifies CASSPPGWAGHPYF.